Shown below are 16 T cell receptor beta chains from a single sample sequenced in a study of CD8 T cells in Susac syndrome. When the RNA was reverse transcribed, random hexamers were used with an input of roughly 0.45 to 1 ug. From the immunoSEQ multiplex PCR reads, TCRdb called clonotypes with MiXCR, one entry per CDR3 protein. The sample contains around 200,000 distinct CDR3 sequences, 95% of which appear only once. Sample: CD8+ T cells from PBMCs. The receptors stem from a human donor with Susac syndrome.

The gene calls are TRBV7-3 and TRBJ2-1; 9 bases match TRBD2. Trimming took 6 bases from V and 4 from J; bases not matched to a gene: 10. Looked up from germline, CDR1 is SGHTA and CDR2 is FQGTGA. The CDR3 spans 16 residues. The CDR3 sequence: CASSPTAGGRYNEQFF. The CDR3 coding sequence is TGTGCCAGCAGTCCAACGGCGGGAGGGCGGTACAATGAGCAGTTCTTC.

CDR3: CSAPGDAGTDTQYF. CDR3 coding DNA: TGCAGTGCTCCTGGTGACGCTGGCACAGATACGCAGTATTTT. The chain joins TRBV20-1 to TRBJ2-3; D gene unclear. The V end was cut by 5 bases, the J end by 1 base, with 13 bases between. The CDR3 extends over 14 amino acids. The germline V gene encodes CDR1 DFQATT and CDR2 SNEGSKA (reference sequence).

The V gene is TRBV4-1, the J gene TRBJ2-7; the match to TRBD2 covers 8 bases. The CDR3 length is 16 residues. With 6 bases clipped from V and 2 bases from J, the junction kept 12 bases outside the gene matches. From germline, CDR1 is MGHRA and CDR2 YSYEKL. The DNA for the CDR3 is TGCGCCAGCAGTCTAACCTTAGCGGGGAGGACCTACGAGCAGTACTTC. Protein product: CASSLTLAGRTYEQYF.

CDR3 in DNA: TGTGCCAGCAGTGAGACCGCAGGGTATATGCCCTACAATGAGCAGTTCTTC. Amino acids: CASSETAGYMPYNEQFF. The chain employs TRBV12-3 or TRBV12-4 and TRBJ2-1; D perhaps matches TRBD1 (5 bases). Trimming shortened V by 5 bases and J by 2 bases, and 19 bases separated the two germline ends. The CDR3 is 17 residues long.

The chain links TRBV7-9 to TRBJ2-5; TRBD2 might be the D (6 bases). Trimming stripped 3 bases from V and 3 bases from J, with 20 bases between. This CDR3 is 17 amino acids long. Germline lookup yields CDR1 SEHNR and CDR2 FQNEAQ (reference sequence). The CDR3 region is CASSFDLTTGLKETQYF. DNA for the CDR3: TGTGCCAGCAGCTTCGACCTCACCACGGGACTGAAAGAGACCCAGTACTTC.

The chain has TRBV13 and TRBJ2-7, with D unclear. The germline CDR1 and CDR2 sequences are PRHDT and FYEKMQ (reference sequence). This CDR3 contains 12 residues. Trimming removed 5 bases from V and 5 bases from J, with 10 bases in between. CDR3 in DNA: TGTGCCAGCAGCCCCCGGGCTCACGAGCAGTACTTC. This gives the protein CASSPRAHEQYF.

The chain's CDR3 is CASSPHGAYEQYF. CDR3 sequence (DNA): TGTGCCAGCAGCCCCCACGGGGCCTACGAGCAGTACTTC. The chain combines TRBV11-2 with TRBJ2-7; a possible D gene is TRBD2 (5 bases). Trimming cost V 5 bases and J 2 bases, with 10 bases left between them. The CDR3 runs 13 residues. The germline gives CDR1 SGHAT, CDR2 FQNNGV.

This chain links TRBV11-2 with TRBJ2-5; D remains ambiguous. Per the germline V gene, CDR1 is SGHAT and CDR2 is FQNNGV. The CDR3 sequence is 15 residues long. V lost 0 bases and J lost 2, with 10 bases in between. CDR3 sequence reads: CASSLEGSEQETQYF. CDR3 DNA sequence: TGTGCCAGCAGCTTAGAGGGTAGTGAACAAGAGACCCAGTACTTC.

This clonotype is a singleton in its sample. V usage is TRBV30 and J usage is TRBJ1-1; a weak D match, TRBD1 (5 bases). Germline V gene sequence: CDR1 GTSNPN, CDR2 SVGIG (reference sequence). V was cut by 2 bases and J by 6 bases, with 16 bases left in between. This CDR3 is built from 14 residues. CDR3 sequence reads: CAWSFLPGEAEAFF. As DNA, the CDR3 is TGTGCCTGGAGTTTCCTCCCGGGGGAGGCTGAAGCTTTCTTT.

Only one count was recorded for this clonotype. CDR3 DNA: TGTGCCTGGAGTGCTGGTGGGGGGCCCTACAATGAGCAGTTCTTC. Amino acids: CAWSAGGGPYNEQFF. The chain is built from TRBV30 and TRBJ2-1; possibly TRBD1 or TRBD2 for D (6 bases each). The CDR3 runs to 15 residues. The V and J ends lost 1 base and 2 bases respectively, with 12 bases between them. Germline V gene lookup returns CDR1 GTSNPN and CDR2 SVGIG (reference sequence).

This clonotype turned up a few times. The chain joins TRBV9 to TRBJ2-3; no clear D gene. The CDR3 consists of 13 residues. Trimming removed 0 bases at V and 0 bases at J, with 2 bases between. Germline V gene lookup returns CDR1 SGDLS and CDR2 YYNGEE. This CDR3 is CASSVGSTDTQYF. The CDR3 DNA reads TGTGCCAGCAGCGTAGGCAGCACAGATACGCAGTATTTT. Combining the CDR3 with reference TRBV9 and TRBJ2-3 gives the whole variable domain DSGVTQTPKHLITATGQRVTLRCSPRSGDLSVYWYQQSLDQGLQFLIQYYNGEERAKGNILERFSAQQFPDLHSELNLSSLELGDSALYFCASSVGSTDTQYFGPGTRLTVL.

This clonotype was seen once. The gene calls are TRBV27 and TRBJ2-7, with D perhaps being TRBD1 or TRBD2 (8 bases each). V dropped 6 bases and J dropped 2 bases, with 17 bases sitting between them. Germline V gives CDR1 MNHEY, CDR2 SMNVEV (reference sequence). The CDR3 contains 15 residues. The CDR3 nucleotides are TGTGCCAGCAGCTTTAGCGGGACAGGCGCCTACGAGCAGTACTTC. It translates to CASSFSGTGAYEQYF.

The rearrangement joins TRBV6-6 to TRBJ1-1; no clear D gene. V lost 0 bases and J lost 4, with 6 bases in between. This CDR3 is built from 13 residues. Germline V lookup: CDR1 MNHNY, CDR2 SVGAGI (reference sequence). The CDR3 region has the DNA TGTGCCAGCAGTTACTCAGTTTCCACTGAAGCTTTCTTT. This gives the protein CASSYSVSTEAFF.

The CDR3 DNA follows: TGCAGTGCTAGAGAGGACAGGGTAATAGGTCAGCCCCAGCATTTT. Its translation is CSAREDRVIGQPQHF. The V gene is TRBV20-1, the J gene TRBJ1-5, with 8 bases aligning to TRBD1. V was clipped by 0 bases and J by 6 bases; unmatched bases: 7. Per germline, CDR1 DFQATT and CDR2 SNEGSKA (reference sequence). The CDR3 covers 15 residues.

CDR3 in amino acids: CASSQTDILNTEAFF. DNA for the CDR3: TGCGCCAGCAGCCAAACGGACATATTGAACACTGAAGCTTTCTTT. The rearrangement links TRBV4-1 to TRBJ1-1, with a weak D call TRBD1 (5 bases). V shed 2 bases and J shed 0 bases, with 10 bases lying between them. This CDR3 has 15 amino acids. Germline assignment: CDR1 MGHRA and CDR2 YSYEKL.

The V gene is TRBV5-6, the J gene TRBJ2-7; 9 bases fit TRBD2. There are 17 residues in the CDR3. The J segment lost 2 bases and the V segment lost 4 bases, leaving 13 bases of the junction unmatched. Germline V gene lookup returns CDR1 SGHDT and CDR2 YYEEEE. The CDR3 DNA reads TGTGCCAGCAGCCCCGAGGTGGCTAGCGGGACTCCCTACGAGCAGTACTTC. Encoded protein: CASSPEVASGTPYEQYF.